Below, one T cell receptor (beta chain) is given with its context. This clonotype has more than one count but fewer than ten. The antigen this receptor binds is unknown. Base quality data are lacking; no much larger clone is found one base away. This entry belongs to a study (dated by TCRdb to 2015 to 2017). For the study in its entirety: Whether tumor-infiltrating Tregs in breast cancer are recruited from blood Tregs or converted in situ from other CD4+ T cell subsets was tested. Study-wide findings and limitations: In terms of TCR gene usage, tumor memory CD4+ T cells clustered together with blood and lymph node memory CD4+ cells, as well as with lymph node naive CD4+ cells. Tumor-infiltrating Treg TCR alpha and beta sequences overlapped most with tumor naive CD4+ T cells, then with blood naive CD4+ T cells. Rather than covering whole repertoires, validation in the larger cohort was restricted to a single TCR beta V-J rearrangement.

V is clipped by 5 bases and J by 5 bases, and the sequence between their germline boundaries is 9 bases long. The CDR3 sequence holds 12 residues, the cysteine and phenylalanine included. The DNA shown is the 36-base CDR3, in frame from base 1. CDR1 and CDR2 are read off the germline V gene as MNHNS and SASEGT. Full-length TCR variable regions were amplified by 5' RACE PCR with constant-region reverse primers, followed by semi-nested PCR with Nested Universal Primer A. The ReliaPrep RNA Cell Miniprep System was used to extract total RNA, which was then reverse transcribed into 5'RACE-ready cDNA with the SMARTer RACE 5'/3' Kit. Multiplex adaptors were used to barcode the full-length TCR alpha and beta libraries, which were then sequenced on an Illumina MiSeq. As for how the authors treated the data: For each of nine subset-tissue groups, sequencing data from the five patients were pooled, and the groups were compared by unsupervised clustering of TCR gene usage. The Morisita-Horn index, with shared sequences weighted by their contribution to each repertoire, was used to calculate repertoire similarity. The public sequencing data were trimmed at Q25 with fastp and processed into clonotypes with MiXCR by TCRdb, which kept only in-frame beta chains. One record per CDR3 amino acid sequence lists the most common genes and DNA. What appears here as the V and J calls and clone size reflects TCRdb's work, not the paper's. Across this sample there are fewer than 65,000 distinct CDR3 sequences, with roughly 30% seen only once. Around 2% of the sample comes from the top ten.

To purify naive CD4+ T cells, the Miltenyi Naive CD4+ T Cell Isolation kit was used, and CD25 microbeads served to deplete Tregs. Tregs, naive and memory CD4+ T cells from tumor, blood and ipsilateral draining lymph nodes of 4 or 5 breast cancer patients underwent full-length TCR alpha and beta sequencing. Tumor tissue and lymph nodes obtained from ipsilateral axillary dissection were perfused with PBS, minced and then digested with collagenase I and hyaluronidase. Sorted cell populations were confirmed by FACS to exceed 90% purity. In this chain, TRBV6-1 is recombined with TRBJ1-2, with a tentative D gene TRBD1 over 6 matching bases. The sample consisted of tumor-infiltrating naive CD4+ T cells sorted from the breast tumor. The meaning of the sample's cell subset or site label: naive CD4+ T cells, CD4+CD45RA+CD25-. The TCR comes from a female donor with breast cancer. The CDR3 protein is CASSRDIYGYTF. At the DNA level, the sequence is TGTGCCAGCAGTAGGGACATTTATGGCTACACCTTC.